These 25 T cell receptor beta chains came from one sample sequenced in a study of CD8+ T cells in alopecia areata. Once RNA had been extracted, it was reverse transcribed into cDNA to act as the sequencing template. TCRdb's copy holds only in-frame clones and misses some; the assay was immunoSEQ multiplex PCR. In the table there are more than 200,000 clones, over 40% of which are singletons. Treatment in this sample: oral pan-JAK inhibitor, 5-10 mg twice daily. The sample consisted of CD4+ T cells sorted from blood, taken between weeks 36 and 40, from a patient treated with tofacitinib. The receptor source for this set is a human donor with alopecia areata.

The chain combines TRBV4-1 with TRBJ2-6, with D unresolved. The ends were cut back, 0 bases at V and 1 base at J, with 7 bases in the middle. The CDR3 is made up of 16 amino acids. Germline CDR1 reads MGHRA; CDR2 reads YSYEKL. This CDR3 reads CASSQDLGSGANVLTF. CDR3 coding DNA: TGCGCCAGCAGCCAAGATTTAGGGTCTGGGGCCAACGTCCTGACTTTC.

The J gene is TRBJ2-2, the V gene TRBV4-3; the match to TRBD2 covers 10 bases. Losses at the gene ends were 4 bases for V and 3 bases for J; bases not matched to a gene: 8. The CDR3 loop spans 17 amino acids. Germline CDR1 reads LGHNA; CDR2 reads YSLEER. The chain's CDR3 is CASSPRRTSGYTGELFF. The CDR3 coding sequence is TGCGCCAGCAGCCCGCGCCGGACTAGCGGATACACCGGGGAGCTGTTTTTT.

The rearrangement joins TRBV6-1 to TRBJ1-2, with no clear D. Trimming shortened V by 5 bases and J by 4 bases, and 11 bases separated the two germline ends. CDR3 length: 13 amino acids. The germline V gene has CDR1 MNHNS and CDR2 SASEGT. The DNA of the CDR3 is TGTGCCAGCAGTACCGGGGAAGGCTATGGCTACACCTTC. Protein: CASSTGEGYGYTF.

The table lists this clone with a few counts. The V gene is TRBV30, the J gene TRBJ2-7; perhaps TRBD2 as D (6 bases). The CDR3 has 12 residues. Trimming removed 8 bases at V and 4 bases at J, with 15 bases between. Per germline, CDR1 GTSNPN and CDR2 SVGIG (reference sequence). As DNA, the CDR3 is TGTGCCGGTGGGCGGGGTGGTTACGAGCAGTACTTC. It is translated as CAGGRGGYEQYF.

The chain is built from TRBV6-1 and TRBJ1-5; unclear D gene. The germline V gene encodes CDR1 MNHNS and CDR2 SASEGT. Trimming took off 4 bases at V and 7 bases at J, with 11 bases between the two ends. The CDR3 length is 13 residues. CDR3 in DNA: TGTGCCAGCAGTGCGGAGGGAGGGCAGCCCCAGCATTTT. Residues: CASSAEGGQPQHF.

V and J are TRBV5-4 and TRBJ1-1; no definite D call. Germline CDR1 is SGHNT and CDR2 is YYREEE (reference sequence). V lost 1 base, J lost 2 bases, and 12 bases lay in between. The CDR3 is 15 residues long. The CDR3 reads CASSLNSRRNTEAFF. The CDR3 DNA follows: TGTGCCAGCAGCTTGAACAGCAGACGAAACACTGAAGCTTTCTTT.

The chain joins TRBV7-8 to TRBJ1-5; D ambiguous. The length of the CDR3 is 13 residues. The V gene lost 5 bases and the J gene lost 7 bases, with 12 bases spanning the gap. Germline V gene sequence: CDR1 SGHVS, CDR2 FQNEAQ. As DNA, the CDR3 is TGTGCCAGCAGCCGAGGAAGGGAGCAGCCCCAGCATTTT. This gives the protein CASSRGREQPQHF.

V is TRBV28 and J is TRBJ1-2; TRBD1 might be the D (5 bases). The V end was cut by 2 bases, the J end by 5 bases, with 12 bases between. CDR3 size: 14 residues. Germline V gives CDR1 MDHEN, CDR2 SYDVKM. CDR3 loop: CASSLNVRVYGYTF. CDR3 sequence (DNA): TGTGCCAGCAGTTTAAATGTCAGGGTTTATGGCTACACCTTC.

The V gene is TRBV5-1, the J gene TRBJ2-2; TRBD1 matches at 11 bases. The CDR3 runs to 14 residues. The junction had 4 bases not matched to a gene; V was cut back by 4 bases and J by 8 bases. The germline CDR1 and CDR2 sequences are SGHRS and YFSETQ. CDR3 residues: CASSTDRGRGELFF. The CDR3 DNA reads TGCGCCAGCAGCACGGACAGGGGGCGTGGGGAGCTGTTTTTT. Based on the CDR3 plus reference TRBV5-1 and TRBJ2-2, the full variable domain is KAGVTQTPRYLIKTRGQQVTLSCSPISGHRSVSWYQQTPGQGLQFLFEYFSETQRNKGNFPGRFSGRQFSNSRSEMNVSTLELGDSALYLCASSTDRGRGELFFGEGSRLTVL.

As concerns this clone: Other DNA variants within this sample encode the same CDR3. The gene calls are TRBV9 and TRBJ2-3, with D hard to call. This CDR3 contains 11 residues. Germline V gene data show CDR1 as SGDLS and CDR2 as YYNGEE. The V gene lost 0 bases and the J gene lost 6 bases, with 2 bases spanning the gap. The CDR3 protein is CASSVGDTQYF. CDR3 coding DNA: TGTGCCAGCAGCGTAGGCGATACGCAGTATTTT.

The chain couples TRBV29-1 to TRBJ2-1; 8 bases are shared with TRBD1. Germline CDR1 is SQVTM and CDR2 is ANQGSEA. V was pared by 7 bases and J by 6 bases, with 8 bases of the junction left unmatched. This CDR3 is built from 13 residues. The CDR3 bases are TGCAGCGCCCCAGGACAGGGAGGCAATGAGCAGTTCTTC. It yields the protein CSAPGQGGNEQFF.

On this clone itself: The junction does not match germline at one end; this may be a read error. V usage is TRBV7-7 and J usage is TRBJ2-3; TRBD2 matches at 7 bases. CDR3 length: 13 residues. Per the germline V gene, CDR1 is SSHAT and CDR2 is FNYEAQ (reference sequence). In DNA form, the CDR3 reads TGTGCTAGCAGCCGGGACTACCGAGATACGCAGTATTTT. It is translated as CASSRDYRDTQYF.

This chain links TRBV7-8 with TRBJ1-5; no clear D gene. V was shortened by 1 base and J by 0 bases, with 7 bases between the two germline ends. The germline CDR1 and CDR2 sequences are SGHVS and FQNEAQ. The CDR3 has 15 residues. The CDR3 protein is CASSLGRDSNQPQHF. In DNA, the CDR3 is TGTGCCAGCAGCTTAGGACGGGATAGCAATCAGCCCCAGCATTTT.

This chain links TRBV25-1 with TRBJ1-3; D call uncertain. This CDR3 comprises 12 residues. V lost 7 bases, J lost 0 bases, and 4 bases lay in between. In germline, CDR1 is MGHDK, CDR2 SYGVNS. This CDR3 is CASTISGNTIYF. In nucleotides, the CDR3 is TGTGCCAGCACCATCTCTGGAAACACCATATATTTT.

This clone was found a few times. The chain carries TRBV29-1 and TRBJ2-1; no firm D call. In germline, CDR1 is SQVTM, CDR2 ANQGSEA. With 0 bases removed from V and 0 bases from J, the gap between germline ends came to 12 bases. The CDR3 totals 16 residues. CDR3 region: CSVEDPKGSSYNEQFF. CDR3 DNA sequence: TGCAGCGTTGAAGATCCTAAAGGCAGCTCCTACAATGAGCAGTTCTTC.

The chain uses TRBV6-5 and TRBJ1-2, with 7 bases fitting TRBD1. This CDR3 comprises 15 residues. J gave up 3 bases and V 2 bases, and 6 bases lay outside the gene matches. CDR1 and CDR2 from the germline V gene are MNHEY and SVGAGI. As DNA, the CDR3 is TGTGCCAGCAGTTACGAGGGCAGGGGGGACTATGGCTACACCTTC. Protein sequence: CASSYEGRGDYGYTF.

This chain joins TRBV10-3 and TRBJ2-1, with 7 positions matching TRBD2. V was clipped by 4 bases and J by 11 bases; unmatched bases: 8. The CDR3 has 13 residues. Per germline, CDR1 ENHRY and CDR2 SYGVKD. The CDR3 DNA is TGTGCCATCAGTGGTAATCGAGCGGGACAGCAGTTCTTC. Residues: CAISGNRAGQQFF.

This clone was seen a handful of times. This chain links TRBV9 with TRBJ2-1, with D perhaps given as TRBD1 or TRBD2 (7 bases each). V lost 4 bases to trimming and J lost 2 bases, with 22 bases between them. This CDR3 comprises 18 residues. CDR1 and CDR2 from the germline V gene are SGDLS and YYNGEE. CDR3 protein: CASSPGGGGSGPYNEQFF. The DNA of the CDR3 is TGTGCCAGCAGCCCCGGAGGGGGCGGGAGCGGTCCCTACAATGAGCAGTTCTTC.

The chain recombines TRBV28 with TRBJ2-5; 9 bases line up with TRBD1. The CDR3 extends over 15 amino acids. Germline loops: CDR1 MDHEN, CDR2 SYDVKM. With V trimmed by 7 bases and J by 1 base, 7 bases remained unmatched. CDR3 in amino acids: CASNREGQGQETQYF. Here the CDR3 DNA reads TGTGCCAGCAACCGTGAGGGACAGGGCCAAGAGACCCAGTACTTC. The whole variable domain, remainder taken from reference TRBV28 and TRBJ2-5, is DVKVTQSSRYLVKRTGEKVFLECVQDMDHENMFWYRQDPGLGLRLIYFSYDVKMKEKGDIPEGYSVSREKKERFSLILESASTNQTSMYLCASNREGQGQETQYFGPGTRLLVL.

This clone was counted ten times or more. The chain links TRBV15 to TRBJ2-7; the match to TRBD1 covers 7 bases. The CDR3 is made up of 14 amino acids. V shed 1 base and J 6 bases; nucleotides not matched to a gene: 6. Germline values: CDR1 LNHNV, CDR2 YYDKDF (reference sequence). CDR3 in amino acids: CATSRGSGGSEQYF. The CDR3 DNA sequence: TGTGCCACCAGCAGAGGGTCAGGGGGTAGCGAGCAGTACTTC.

A few counts support this clone. The chain recombines TRBV23-1 with TRBJ2-7; the D call may be TRBD1 or TRBD2 (7 bases each). TRBV23-1 is given ORF status, its function remaining uncertain. V was clipped by 1 base and J by 3 bases, with 19 bases between them. The CDR3 has 17 residues. In DNA form, the CDR3 reads TGCGCCAGCAGTCAATACAATTACAGGGGAGGGGACTACGAGCAGTACTTC. This encodes CASSQYNYRGGDYEQYF.

The rearrangement joins TRBV27 to TRBJ2-4, with 11 nucleotides matching TRBD2. CDR1 is MNHEY and CDR2 is SMNVEV in the germline V gene (reference sequence). The CDR3 covers 13 residues. V shed 8 bases and J 15 bases; nucleotides not matched to a gene: 12. This CDR3 is CASGVRLAGSTYF. The CDR3 DNA is TGTGCCAGCGGTGTTCGACTAGCGGGATCCACGTACTTC.

The rearrangement uses TRBV25-1 and TRBJ2-3; weak D call: TRBD2 (6 bases). The V end was cut by 7 bases, the J end by 0 bases, with 14 bases between. The CDR3 totals 15 residues. Germline values: CDR1 MGHDK, CDR2 SYGVNS. Here the CDR3 reads CASTRAGTSTDTQYF. The CDR3 DNA sequence: TGTGCCAGCACCAGGGCGGGGACTAGCACAGATACGCAGTATTTT.

This sequence joins TRBV15 and TRBJ2-1; no clear D. V lost 1 base and J lost 5, with 12 bases in between. The CDR3 spans 15 residues. Germline assignment: CDR1 LNHNV and CDR2 YYDKDF (reference sequence). CDR3 protein: CATSRGRNQDNEQFF. The DNA of the CDR3 is TGTGCCACCAGCAGAGGTCGGAATCAAGACAATGAGCAGTTCTTC.

At least ten counts were recorded for this clone. The chain recombines TRBV4-3 with TRBJ2-3, with 8 bases lining up with TRBD2. The CDR3 loop spans 17 amino acids. From germline, CDR1 is LGHNA and CDR2 YSLEER. Losses at the gene ends were 1 base for V and 4 bases for J; bases not matched to a gene: 10. In DNA, the CDR3 is TGCGCCAGCAGCCAAGTTGGGTCGGGAGGGCCGGCAGATACGCAGTATTTT. Protein: CASSQVGSGGPADTQYF.